Sequencing of this T cell receptor (beta chain) was carried out in a study of CD8 T cells in ankylosing spondylitis. The study, taken as a whole, reports: Clones linked to disease, bearing a CD8+ phenotype, were relatively rare in peripheral blood. The study identified a TCR beta motif of eight highly homologous variants that appeared characteristic of ankylosing spondylitis blood.

Between the trimmed V and J ends, which lost 1 base and 3 bases, there was a span of 4 bases. This CDR3 spans 12 amino acids. The germline CDR1 and CDR2 sequences are MNHNS and SASEGT. This clonotype showed up just a few times. The antigen is not known. Via MiXCR, TCRdb re-called the 5' RACE reads, giving one row per CDR3 protein. The repertoire holds approximately 400,000 distinct CDR3 sequences, with around 26% as singletons. This receptor was identified in a male donor with ankylosing spondylitis. This chain uses TRBV6-1 with TRBJ2-7; D ambiguous. The sequenced material came from blood, either unsorted or a sorted T cell fraction (not recorded which). CDR3 amino acids: CASSEDGYEQYV. DNA of the CDR3: TGTGCCAGCAGTGAAGACGGCTACGAGCAGTACGTC.